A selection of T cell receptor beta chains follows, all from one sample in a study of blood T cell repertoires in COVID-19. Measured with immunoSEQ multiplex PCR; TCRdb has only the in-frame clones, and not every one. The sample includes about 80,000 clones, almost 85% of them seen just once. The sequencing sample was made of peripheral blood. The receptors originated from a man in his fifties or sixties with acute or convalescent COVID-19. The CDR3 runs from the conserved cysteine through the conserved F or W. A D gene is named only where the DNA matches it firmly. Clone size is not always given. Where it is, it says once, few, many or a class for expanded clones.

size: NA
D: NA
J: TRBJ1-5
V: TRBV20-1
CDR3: CSASVGAQPQHF
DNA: TGCAGTGCTAGTGTGGGGGCACAGCCCCAGCATTTT

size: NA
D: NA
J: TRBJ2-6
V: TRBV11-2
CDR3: CASSLDSKPGANVLTF
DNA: TGTGCCAGCAGCTTAGACAGTAAACCTGGGGCCAACGTCCTGACTTTC

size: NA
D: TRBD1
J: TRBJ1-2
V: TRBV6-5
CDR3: CASRTGGISYGYTF
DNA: TGTGCCAGCAGGACAGGGGGCATCAGCTATGGCTACACCTTC

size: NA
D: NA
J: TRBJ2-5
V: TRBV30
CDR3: CAWTSGAETQYF
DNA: TGTGCCTGGACCAGCGGCGCCGAGACCCAGTACTTC

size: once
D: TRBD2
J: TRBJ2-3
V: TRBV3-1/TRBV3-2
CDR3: CASSPLAGGEDTQYF
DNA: TGTGCCAGCAGCCCTTTAGCGGGAGGGGAAGATACGCAGTATTTT

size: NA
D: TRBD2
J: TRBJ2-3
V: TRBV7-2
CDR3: CASSPQTSGRQDTQYF
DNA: TGTGCCAGCAGCCCTCAAACTAGCGGGCGTCAAGATACGCAGTATTTT

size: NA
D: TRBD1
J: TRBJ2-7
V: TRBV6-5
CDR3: CASRGQGNYEQYF
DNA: TGTGCCAGCAGAGGACAGGGAAACTACGAGCAGTACTTC

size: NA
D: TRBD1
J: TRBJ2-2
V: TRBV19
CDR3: CASRGGTGNTGELFF
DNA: TGTGCCAGTAGGGGCGGGACAGGGAACACCGGGGAGCTGTTTTTT

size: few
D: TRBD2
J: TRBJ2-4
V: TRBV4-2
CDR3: CASSRRAGGGNIQYF
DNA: TGTGCCAGCAGCCGACGTGCGGGAGGAGGAAACATTCAGTACTTC

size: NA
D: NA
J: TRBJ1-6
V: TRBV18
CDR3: CASSPDKGGSPLHF
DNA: TGTGCCAGCTCACCCGATAAGGGGGGGTCACCCCTCCACTTT

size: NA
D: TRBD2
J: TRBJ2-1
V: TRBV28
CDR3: CASSNPGLAGGKEQFF
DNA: TGTGCCAGCAGTAATCCGGGACTAGCGGGAGGTAAGGAGCAGTTCTTC

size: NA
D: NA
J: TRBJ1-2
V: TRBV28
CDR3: CASSPPGYYGYTF
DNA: TGTGCCAGCAGTCCCCCAGGGTACTATGGCTACACCTTC

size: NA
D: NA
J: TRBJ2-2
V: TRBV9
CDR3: CASSVGGTISGELFF
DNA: TGTGCCAGCAGCGTAGGTGGGACAATTTCCGGGGAGCTGTTTTTT

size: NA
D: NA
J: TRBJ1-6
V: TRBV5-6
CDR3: CASSRWGDNSPLHF
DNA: TGTGCCAGCAGCCGTTGGGGGGATAATTCACCCCTCCACTTT

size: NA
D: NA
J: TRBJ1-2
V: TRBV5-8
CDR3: CASSPTQGADGYTF
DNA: TGTGCCAGCAGTCCAACCCAAGGGGCGGATGGCTACACCTTC

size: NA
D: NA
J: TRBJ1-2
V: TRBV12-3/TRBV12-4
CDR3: CASNWVGGYGYTF
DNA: TGTGCCAGCAATTGGGTCGGCGGCTATGGCTACACCTTC

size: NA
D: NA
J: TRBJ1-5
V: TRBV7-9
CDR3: CASSLLGQPQHF
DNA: TGTGCCAGCAGCCTTCTAGGTCAGCCCCAGCATTTT

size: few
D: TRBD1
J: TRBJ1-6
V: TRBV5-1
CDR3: CASSPDRASGSPLHF
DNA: TGCGCCAGCAGCCCAGACAGGGCTTCTGGGTCACCCCTCCACTTT

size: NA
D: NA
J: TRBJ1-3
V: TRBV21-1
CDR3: CASREGLRSGNTIYF
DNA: TGTGCCAGCAGGGAGGGGCTCCGCTCTGGAAACACCATATATTTT

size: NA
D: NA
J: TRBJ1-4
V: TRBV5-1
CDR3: CASSQVRGGLFGTNEKLFF
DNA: TGCGCCAGCAGCCAGGTCCGGGGGGGCCTCTTTGGAACTAATGAAAAACTGTTTTTT

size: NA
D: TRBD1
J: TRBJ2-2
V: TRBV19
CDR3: CASGLQGAPGELFF
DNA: TGTGCCAGTGGACTCCAGGGGGCTCCCGGGGAGCTGTTTTTT

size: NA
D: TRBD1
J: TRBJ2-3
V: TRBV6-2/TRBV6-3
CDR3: CASSTGPPGQGTDTQYF
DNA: TGTGCCAGCAGTACTGGACCACCGGGACAGGGGACAGATACGCAGTATTTT

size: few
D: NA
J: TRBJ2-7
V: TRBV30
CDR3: CAWSVASFEQYF
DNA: TGTGCCTGGAGTGTAGCATCCTTCGAGCAGTACTTC

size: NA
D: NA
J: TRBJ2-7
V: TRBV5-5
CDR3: CASSFNYEQYF
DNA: TGTGCCAGCAGCTTTAACTACGAGCAGTACTTC

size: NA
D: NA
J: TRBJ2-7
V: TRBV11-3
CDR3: CASSRDKGYEQYF
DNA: TGTGCCAGCAGCCGGGACAAGGGGTACGAGCAGTACTTC

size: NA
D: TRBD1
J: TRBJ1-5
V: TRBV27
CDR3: CASGPGTGFSNQPQHF
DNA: TGTGCCAGCGGCCCCGGGACAGGGTTTAGCAATCAGCCCCAGCATTTT

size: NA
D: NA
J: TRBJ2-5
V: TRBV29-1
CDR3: CSVVGLRQETQYF
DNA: TGCAGCGTTGTCGGACTCCGACAAGAGACCCAGTACTTC

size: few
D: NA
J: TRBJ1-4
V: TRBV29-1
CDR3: CSDAPRQNTNEKLFF
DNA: TGCAGCGACGCCCCTCGACAGAATACCAATGAAAAACTGTTTTTT

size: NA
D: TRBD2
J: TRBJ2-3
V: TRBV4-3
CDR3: CASSRDLVRGAPSTDTQYF
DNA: TGCGCCAGCAGCCGCGACCTGGTGCGGGGGGCCCCGAGCACAGATACGCAGTATTTT

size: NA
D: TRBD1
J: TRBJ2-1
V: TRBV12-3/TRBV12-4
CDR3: CASSFGTDPFF
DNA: TGTGCCAGCAGTTTCGGGACAGACCCGTTCTTC

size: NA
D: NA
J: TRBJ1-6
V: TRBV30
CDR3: CAWIPGALRGFYSPLHF
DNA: TGTGCCTGGATCCCAGGGGCGTTAAGAGGGTTCTATTCACCCCTCCACTTT